A single sample is the source of the 21 T cell receptor beta chains below, sequenced in a study of T cells in Graves' hyperthyroidism and ophthalmopathy. Template material for amplifying TCR beta CDR3 regions consisted of RNA transcripts. HTBI primers were employed in a first-round RT-PCR of the TCR CDR3. TCRdb re-derived calls from the multiplex PCR reads in MiXCR, one entry per CDR3 protein. Of hundreds of thousands of distinct CDR3 sequences in the sample, under 15% were seen once. Sequenced: blood. Every receptor here comes from a woman aged 40 to 50 with Graves' ophthalmopathy.

The chain recombines TRBV15 with TRBJ2-5; 10 nucleotides agree with TRBD1. The germline V gene encodes CDR1 LNHNV and CDR2 YYDKDF (reference sequence). There are 16 residues in the CDR3. With V trimmed by 3 bases and J by 4 bases, 8 bases remained unmatched. CDR3 DNA: TGTGCCACCAGCAGGAGACAGGGGGCGAGTGGAGAGACCCAGTACTTC. Protein sequence: CATSRRQGASGETQYF.

This clonotype was seen many times. Here the CDR3 DNA reads TGCGCCAGCAGCCAAGAGACCCAACGCGGAGAGACCCAGTACTTC. Residues: CASSQETQRGETQYF. J is TRBJ2-5 and V is TRBV4-1; D not resolved. This CDR3 contains 15 residues. Germline V lookup: CDR1 MGHRA, CDR2 YSYEKL. V was cut by 0 bases and J by 4 bases, with 12 bases left in between.

The CDR3 region is CASSASSRGTYGYTF. CDR3 bases: TGTGCCAGCAGTGCCAGCTCCAGGGGAACTTATGGCTACACCTTC. This chain connects TRBV6-1 to TRBJ1-2; D is perhaps TRBD1 (6 bases). The germline CDR1 and CDR2 sequences are MNHNS and SASEGT. Trimming removed 4 bases at V and 5 bases at J, with 17 bases between. CDR3 length equals 15 residues.

This clonotype was detected only a few times. This chain connects TRBV28 to TRBJ1-6; no firm D call. The CDR3 has 12 amino acids. The germline gives CDR1 MDHEN, CDR2 SYDVKM. V dropped 6 bases and J dropped 5 bases, with 5 bases sitting between them. This CDR3 is CASSHNNSPLHF. DNA for the CDR3: TGTGCCAGCAGCCATAATAATTCACCCCTCCACTTT. The full variable domain, with the rest looked up from reference TRBV28 and TRBJ1-6, is DVKVTQSSRYLVKRTGEKVFLECVQDMDHENMFWYRQDPGLGLRLIYFSYDVKMKEKGDIPEGYSVSREKKERFSLILESASTNQTSMYLCASSHNNSPLHFGNGTRLTVT.

The chain carries TRBV6-1 and TRBJ2-7; 7 bases align to TRBD1. Per the germline V gene, CDR1 is MNHNS and CDR2 is SASEGT. V dropped 6 bases and J dropped 6; count of bases not matched to a gene: 8. This CDR3 is built from 13 residues. CDR3 coding DNA: TGTGCCAGCAGCGGGACAGCGCAGGGCGAGCAGTACTTC. The encoded protein is CASSGTAQGEQYF.

This clonotype has at least ten counts. The V call is TRBV28, the J call TRBJ2-2, with TRBD2 identical over 7 bases. Germline V gene sequence: CDR1 MDHEN, CDR2 SYDVKM. The CDR3 length is 16 residues. The V gene end was trimmed by 1 base and the J gene end by 2 bases; junction bases not matched to a gene: 4. Here the CDR3 reads CASSLYREDNTGELFF. Written as DNA, the CDR3 is TGTGCCAGCAGTTTATACCGGGAGGATAACACCGGGGAGCTGTTTTTT.

This chain links TRBV11-2 with TRBJ1-6; the D gene is possibly TRBD1 (6 bases). The CDR3 spans 16 residues. V dropped 4 bases and J dropped 6 bases, with 16 bases sitting between them. Germline V gene data show CDR1 as SGHAT and CDR2 as FQNNGV. The CDR3 protein is CASSSIGQYPNSPLHF. In nucleotides, the CDR3 is TGTGCCAGCAGCTCTATCGGACAGTACCCTAATTCACCCCTCCACTTT.

As regards this clonotype: A much larger clonotype is one base distant, so this may be a read error. In DNA, the CDR3 is TGTGCCAGCAGCTTAGATCTAGGGTCTGAGCATTACTTC. The encoded protein is CASSLDLGSEHYF. This chain links TRBV11-2 with TRBJ2-7, with D uncertain. CDR1 is SGHAT and CDR2 is FQNNGV in the germline V gene. This CDR3 has 13 amino acids.

The chain recombines TRBV6-2 or TRBV6-3 with TRBJ2-5; 12 positions agree with TRBD1. V was pared by 2 bases and J by 2 bases, with 6 bases of the junction left unmatched. Germline assignment: CDR1 MNHEY and CDR2 SVGEGT. The CDR3 covers 17 residues. The CDR3 DNA follows: TGTGCCAGCAGTTACACCGCGGGACAGGGGGCTCAAGAGACCCAGTACTTC. Translated, it gives CASSYTAGQGAQETQYF.

There are many counts of this clonotype. This rearrangement joins TRBV6-7 to TRBJ1-1; TRBD1 might be the D (5 bases). TRBV6-7 is an ORF, with its function uncertain. This CDR3 comprises 13 residues. V dropped 2 bases and J dropped 5 bases, with 9 bases sitting between them. CDR3 sequence (DNA): TGTGCCAGCAGTTACCCATACAGGACTGAAGCTTTCTTT. It yields the protein CASSYPYRTEAFF.

CDR3 in amino acids: CASSEDPGTGGAYGYTF. CDR3 coding DNA: TGTGCCAGCAGCGAAGACCCCGGGACAGGGGGCGCCTATGGCTACACCTTC. This chain connects TRBV9 to TRBJ1-2; 12 nucleotides align to TRBD1. The CDR3 is made up of 17 amino acids. Trimming cost V 3 bases and J 4 bases; bases outside gene matches: 10. The germline CDR1 and CDR2 sequences are SGDLS and YYNGEE.

This clonotype was seen repeatedly, ten times or more. The chain uses TRBV6-2 or TRBV6-3 and TRBJ2-2; D gene ambiguous. CDR1 is MNHEY, CDR2 SVGEGT, per germline. The CDR3 is 12 amino acids. V dropped 6 bases and J dropped 4 bases, with 6 bases sitting between them. The CDR3 DNA follows: TGTGCCAGCAGCGGATTCACCGGGGAGCTGTTTTTT. Translated: CASSGFTGELFF.

This clonotype showed up many times. The CDR3 DNA is TGTGCCACCAGCAGAGAACAACATTCACCCCTCCACTTT. Its translation is CATSREQHSPLHF. The chain carries TRBV15 and TRBJ1-6; D unresolved. V was clipped by 0 bases and J by 8 bases, with 5 bases between them. Germline V gives CDR1 LNHNV, CDR2 YYDKDF (reference sequence). The CDR3 sequence is 13 residues long. Looking up the rest from reference TRBV15 and TRBJ1-6 gives the full variable domain: DAMVIQNPRYQVTQFGKPVTLSCSQTLNHNVMYWYQQKSSQAPKLLFHYYDKDFNNEADTPDNFQSRRPNTSFCFLDIRSPGLGDTAMYLCATSREQHSPLHFGNGTRLTVT.

This clonotype has at least ten counts. The J gene is TRBJ2-1, the V gene TRBV25-1, with D perhaps TRBD1 (5 bases). The CDR3 spans 14 residues. Trimming took 9 bases from V and 3 from J, leaving 15 bases between them. Germline V gene lookup returns CDR1 MGHDK and CDR2 SYGVNS. The CDR3 nucleotides are TGTGCCAGTACCCCAGGGTTAGACTACAATGAGCAGTTCTTC. Translation: CASTPGLDYNEQFF.

This clonotype was seen ten or more times. The chain is built from TRBV10-3 and TRBJ1-2; D is perhaps TRBD1 (6 bases). CDR3 length equals 14 residues. Trimming removed 9 bases from V and 0 bases from J, with 14 bases in between. Germline loops: CDR1 ENHRY, CDR2 SYGVKD. For the CDR3, the DNA is TGTGCCATTCAACAGGGCCCAGCTAACTATGGCTACACCTTC. It yields the protein CAIQQGPANYGYTF.

This clonotype was seen repeatedly, ten times or more. The chain couples TRBV28 to TRBJ1-1, with D unresolved. Trimming left V 6 bases short and J 8 bases short, with 19 bases between. The CDR3 covers 14 residues. Germline V gene sequence: CDR1 MDHEN, CDR2 SYDVKM. DNA for the CDR3: TGTGCCAGCAGCCCCGTTGAGGGAATCGAAGAAGCTTTCTTT. This encodes CASSPVEGIEEAFF.

The V and J genes are TRBV4-3 and TRBJ2-7; D possibly uses TRBD1 or TRBD2 (5 bases each). This CDR3 is built from 15 residues. Germline lookup yields CDR1 LGHNA and CDR2 YSLEER. V shed 3 bases and J shed 0 bases, with 12 bases lying between them. The CDR3 reads CASSHERDRSYEQYF. The CDR3 nucleotides read TGCGCCAGCAGCCACGAAAGGGACCGCTCCTACGAGCAGTACTTC.

The table lists this clonotype with a few counts. The chain couples TRBV6-1 to TRBJ2-7; 8 nucleotides match TRBD1. The CDR3 has 15 amino acids. CDR1 MNHNS and CDR2 SASEGT come from the germline V gene. The trim removed 7 bases at V and 3 bases at J, leaving 11 bases unmatched. The CDR3 protein is CASTPSGTGNYEQYF. The DNA for the CDR3 is TGTGCCAGCACCCCCTCGGGGACAGGAAACTACGAGCAGTACTTC.

This clonotype was detected only a few times. V is TRBV7-2 and J is TRBJ2-2; D uncertain. Germline V CDR1 and CDR2: SGHTA, FQGNSA. The CDR3 has 14 amino acids. V shed 2 bases and J shed 4 bases, with 8 bases lying between them. This CDR3 reads CASSLTSFTGELFF. The CDR3 DNA sequence: TGTGCCAGCAGCTTAACTTCCTTCACCGGGGAGCTGTTTTTT.

The table lists this clonotype with a few counts. The V and J genes are TRBV19 and TRBJ2-2; TRBD2 matches 7 bases. V dropped 7 bases and J dropped 3; count of bases not matched to a gene: 11. In germline, CDR1 is LNHDA, CDR2 SQIVND (reference sequence). This CDR3 is built from 16 residues. The CDR3: CASKRGFLSDTGELFF. CDR3 nucleotide sequence: TGTGCCAGTAAGCGGGGTTTTCTGTCGGACACCGGGGAGCTGTTTTTT. Looking up the rest from reference TRBV19 and TRBJ2-2 gives the full variable domain: DGGITQSPKYLFRKEGQNVTLSCEQNLNHDAMYWYRQDPGQGLRLIYYSQIVNDFQKGDIAEGYSVSREKKESFPLTVTSAQKNPTAFYLCASKRGFLSDTGELFFGEGSRLTVL.

This clonotype was seen repeatedly, ten times or more. V usage is TRBV6-2 or TRBV6-3 and J usage is TRBJ1-1; perhaps TRBD1 as D (5 bases). Trimming shortened V by 7 bases and J by 1 base, and 22 bases separated the two germline ends. CDR3 length equals 17 residues. Per germline, CDR1 MNHEY and CDR2 SVGEGT. As DNA, the CDR3 is TGTGCCAGCACATTACAGGAATTCTGGGTTGGGAACACTGAAGCTTTCTTT. This translates into CASTLQEFWVGNTEAFF.